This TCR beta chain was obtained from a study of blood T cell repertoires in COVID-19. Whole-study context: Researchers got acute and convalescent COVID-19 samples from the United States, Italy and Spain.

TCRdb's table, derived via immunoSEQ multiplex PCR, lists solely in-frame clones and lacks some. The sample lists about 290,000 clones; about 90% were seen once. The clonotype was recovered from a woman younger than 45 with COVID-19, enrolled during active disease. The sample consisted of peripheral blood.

CDR3: CASSYSGGSTDTQYF. The CDR3 DNA sequence: TGTGCCAGCAGCTATAGCGGGGGGAGCACAGATACGCAGTATTTT. The J gene is TRBJ2-3, the V gene TRBV7-9; 10 nucleotides align to TRBD2. Germline loops: CDR1 SEHNR, CDR2 FQNEAQ (reference sequence). J gave up 0 bases and V 4 bases, and 1 base lay outside the gene matches. The CDR3 runs 15 residues. The entire variable domain, with the rest obtained from reference TRBV7-9 and TRBJ2-3, is as follows: DTGVSQNPRHKITKRGQNVTFRCDPISEHNRLYWYRQTLGQGPEFLTYFQNEAQLEKSRLLSDRFSAERPKGSFSTLEIQRTEQGDSAMYLCASSYSGGSTDTQYFGPGTRLTVL.